This TCR beta chain was recovered during a study of CD4+ T cells in melanoma. Points from the study as a whole: Diverse differentiation states were reported for melanoma neoantigen-specific CD4+ T cells. A reported correlation linked neoantigen-specific CD4+ T cells to CD8+, macrophage and B cell function.

Generated by immunoSEQ multiplex PCR, the TCRdb table keeps only in-frame clones and is missing some. The sample shows some 110,000 clones, 92% of them seen only once. This clone was observed once. Its antigen is as yet unknown. Germline V gives CDR1 SEHNR, CDR2 FQNEAQ (reference sequence). J gave up 4 bases and V 5 bases, and 8 bases lay outside the gene matches. The CDR3 sequence is 15 residues long. This sequence joins TRBV7-9 and TRBJ2-7; 10 nucleotides line up with TRBD2. The specimen sequenced was peripheral blood. This clonotype was sampled from a human donor with melanoma. CDR3 sequence: CASSILAGELYEQYF. The DNA of the CDR3 is TGTGCCAGCAGCATCCTAGCGGGGGAGCTATACGAGCAGTACTTC.